The clone carrying this T cell receptor beta chain was recorded a few times. This CDR3 comprises 12 residues. CDR1 is SQVTM, CDR2 ANQGSEA, per germline. The V gene end was trimmed by 3 bases and the J gene end by 8 bases; junction bases not matched to a gene: 3. From the 5' RACE reads, TCRdb called clonotypes with MiXCR, one entry per CDR3 protein. The sample has a few hundred thousand distinct CDR3 sequences, roughly 9% seen once; the top ten hold 3% to 4%. This sample stems from a study of T cells after yellow fever vaccination. The rearrangement uses TRBV29-1 and TRBJ2-3; TRBD2 matches at 9 bases. The input for sequencing was CD4+ T cells sorted from PBMCs, taken 5 days after the yellow fever booster vaccination. The origin of this receptor is a man between 18 and 35 years old who received the YFV17D yellow fever vaccine. The CDR3 is CSVETSGATQYF. For the CDR3, the DNA is TGCAGCGTTGAGACTAGCGGTGCTACGCAGTATTTT.